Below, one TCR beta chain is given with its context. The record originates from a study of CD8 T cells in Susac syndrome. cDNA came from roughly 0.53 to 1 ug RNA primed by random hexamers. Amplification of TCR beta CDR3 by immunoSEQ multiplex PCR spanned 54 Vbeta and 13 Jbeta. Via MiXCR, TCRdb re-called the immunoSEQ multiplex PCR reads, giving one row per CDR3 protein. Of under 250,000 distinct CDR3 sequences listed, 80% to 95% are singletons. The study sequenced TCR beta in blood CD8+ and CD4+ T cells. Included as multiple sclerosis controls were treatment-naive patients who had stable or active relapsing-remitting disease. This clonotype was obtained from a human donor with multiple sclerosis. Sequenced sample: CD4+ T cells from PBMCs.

This CDR3 reads CSARDRGRQETQYF. Written as DNA, the CDR3 is TGCAGCGCTCGGGACAGGGGGCGCCAAGAGACCCAGTACTTC. The rearrangement joins TRBV29-1 to TRBJ2-5; TRBD1 matches at 12 bases. J gave up 1 base and V 7 bases, and 4 bases lay outside the gene matches. Germline CDR1 and CDR2: SQVTM and ANQGSEA. The CDR3 sequence is 14 residues long.